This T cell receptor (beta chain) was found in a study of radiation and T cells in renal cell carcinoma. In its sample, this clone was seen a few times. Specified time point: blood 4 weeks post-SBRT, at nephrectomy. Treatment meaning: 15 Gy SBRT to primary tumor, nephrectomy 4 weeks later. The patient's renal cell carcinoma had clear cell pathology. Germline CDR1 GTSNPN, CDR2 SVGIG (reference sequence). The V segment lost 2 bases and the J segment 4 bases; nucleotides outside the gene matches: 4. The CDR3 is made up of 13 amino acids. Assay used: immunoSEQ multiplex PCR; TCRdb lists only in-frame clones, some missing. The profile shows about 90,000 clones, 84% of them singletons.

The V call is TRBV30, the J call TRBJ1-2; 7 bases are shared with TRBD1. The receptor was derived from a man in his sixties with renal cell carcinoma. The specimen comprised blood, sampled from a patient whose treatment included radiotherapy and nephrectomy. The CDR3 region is CAWSSDRPYGYTF. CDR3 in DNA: TGTGCCTGGAGTTCGGACAGGCCCTATGGCTACACCTTC.